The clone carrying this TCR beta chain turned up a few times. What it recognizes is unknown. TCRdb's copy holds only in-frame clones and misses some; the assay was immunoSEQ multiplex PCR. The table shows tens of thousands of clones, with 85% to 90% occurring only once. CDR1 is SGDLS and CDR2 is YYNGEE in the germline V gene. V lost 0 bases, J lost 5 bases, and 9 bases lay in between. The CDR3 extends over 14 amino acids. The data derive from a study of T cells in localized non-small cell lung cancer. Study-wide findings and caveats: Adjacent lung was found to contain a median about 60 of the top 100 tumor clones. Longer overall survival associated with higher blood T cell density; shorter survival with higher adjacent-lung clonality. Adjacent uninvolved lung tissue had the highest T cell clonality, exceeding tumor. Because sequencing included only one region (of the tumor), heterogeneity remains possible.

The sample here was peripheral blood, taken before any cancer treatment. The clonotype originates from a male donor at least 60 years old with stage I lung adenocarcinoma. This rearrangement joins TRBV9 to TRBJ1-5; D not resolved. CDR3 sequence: CASSVADVDQPQHF. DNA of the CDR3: TGTGCCAGCAGCGTAGCTGATGTTGATCAGCCCCAGCATTTT.